This TCR beta chain was found in a study of blood T cell repertoires in COVID-19 (TCRdb year 2020). Study-wide context: Samples covering the acute and convalescent phases of COVID-19 were provided by collaborators in the United States, Italy and Spain. The prospective study material was composed of cDNA or gDNA derived from T cells, B-cell-depleted T cells, or PBMCs. The dataset comprised deeply sampled blood TCRbeta repertoires from subjects exposed to, actively infected with, or recovered from COVID-19. The repertoires were released in a freely available public database meant as a resource for research on the immune response to SARS-CoV-2. Samples were obtained from the ongoing ImmuneRACE study (first 160 participants) and from some 1,300 subjects provided by 6 global collaborators. Nearly every sample came with metadata listing a de-identified subject ID, COVID-19 status, age in years and sex. HLA class I and class II types, where available, came from metadata supplied by the sample provider rather than from assay-based typing. Results and caveats for the whole study, not just this receptor: The amount of clinical and demographic metadata varied by source and participant and was provided uncurated.

Each collaborating institution followed its own protocols to collect whole blood in K2EDTA tubes. Collaborator samples were shipped for TCRbeta analysis as frozen whole blood, isolated PBMCs, or DNA extracted from either sample type. The immunoSEQ Assay, a bias-controlled multiplex PCR, was used to amplify TCRbeta CDR3 regions from genomic DNA. The paper's data handling went like this. The number of nucleated cells in each sample was estimated from the amplification of reference gene primers within the assay. To quantify the absolute abundance of each unique TCRbeta CDR3 rearrangement, sequence reads were collapsed and filtered. Productive Simpson clonality was computed per sample as the square root of Simpson's diversity index over productive rearrangements. TCRdb holds this immuneACCESS table with in-frame rearrangements only. Some clones are missing; in checked studies, unresolved V genes explain under half, and the rest has no known cause. Clone size and the V and J calls come from that table; the DNA yielded D and trimming. Recorded for this sample are about 150,000 clones; 85% to 90% of them occurred a single time. Of the sample, around 6.1% is held by the ten largest clones.

CDR3 length: 16 amino acids, cysteine to phenylalanine. Only the CDR3 part of the read is kept: 48 bases, read in frame from the first base. V is pruned by 1 base and J by 8 bases, leaving 10 bases of the junction without a gene match. CDR1 and CDR2 are drawn from the germline V gene: SGHTA, FQGNSA. Turning to this clone: Its target antigen remains unknown. No per-base quality is available; no much larger clone lies one base away.

This sequence uses TRBV7-2 and TRBJ2-1, with TRBD2 identical over 8 junction bases. Sequencing was done on a sample of peripheral blood. This receptor was obtained from a man older than 75 with acute or convalescent COVID-19. CDR3 reads: CASSLVVAGGPYEQFF. The nucleotides read TGTGCCAGCAGCTTAGTTGTCGCGGGGGGCCCTTATGAGCAGTTCTTC.